This TCR beta chain was sequenced for a study of shared clonotypes between healthy human individuals. Assay used: immunoSEQ multiplex PCR; TCRdb lists only in-frame clones, some missing. This table holds about 1.5 million clones, roughly 96% found once. Nashville, Tennessee was home to all donors, who were Caucasian adults. In the CD4+ fraction, cells were divided into CD45RA+ naive and CD45RA-negative memory subsets. This CDR3 has 13 residues. In germline, CDR1 is SGHTS, CDR2 YDEGEE. V lost 4 bases and J 4 bases, leaving 9 bases between the germline ends. As for this clone: Its target is not known.

Study conclusions and caveats: Generally, naive subsets came out with larger estimated richness than memory subsets. Lower generation probabilities were found for non-shared clonotypes than for those shared by all four donors.

Input material: naive CD4+ T cells sorted from blood. Subset denoted: CD45RA+ positively selected. The chain employs TRBV5-8 and TRBJ1-5; D unclear. The clonotype comes from a man aged 30 to 39 in good health. Here the CDR3 reads CASSPELNQPQHF. The DNA for the CDR3 is TGTGCCAGCAGCCCGGAGTTGAATCAGCCCCAGCATTTT.